This record covers a single T cell receptor (beta chain). Antigen unknown. This record belongs to a study of cytomegalovirus exposure and HLA in healthy donors. Study-level information: Roughly 89 million unique TCR sequences came from HLA-typed donors in an early release.

With 2 bases removed from V and 6 bases from J, the gap between germline ends came to 11 bases. This CDR3 comprises 14 residues. Germline CDR1 reads MNHNY; CDR2 reads SVGAGI (reference sequence). PCR used 60 Vbeta primers and 13 Jbeta primers. In the original workflow: A follow-up analysis tallied around 76 million unique TCR beta chains, 8.5 million to 14 million shared. Data came from immunoSEQ multiplex PCR; TCRdb stores just in-frame clones and leaves some out. The V and J calls and clone size were taken over from that table, and D and trimming were inferred from the DNA. The sample holds roughly 100,000 clones, more than 65% seen once. Study outcomes and limitations: Most sequenced TCRs were rare (though some public TCRs occurred in many donors). The authors later found TCR association rates varying by HLA locus, with DRB1 most and HLA-C fewest.

The chain carries TRBV6-6 and TRBJ1-5; no clear D. The receptor comes from a woman aged 50 to 60 in good health and CMV-seropositive. The sequencing sample was made of PBMCs. In nucleotides, the CDR3 is TGTGCCAGCAGTTACAAGGCAGGCCGTCAGCCCCAGCATTTT. Amino acid sequence: CASSYKAGRQPQHF.